Shown below are 20 T cell receptor beta chains from a single sample sequenced in a study of T cell changes during pregnancy in multiple sclerosis. TCRdb keeps only in-frame clones here, not all; method: immunoSEQ multiplex PCR. The sample lists 26,000 or so clones, 92% occurring once. Source: peripheral blood, taken in the first trimester of pregnancy. Receptor source: a female donor in good health, enrolled as a control in a pregnancy study.

The V call is TRBV6-6, the J call TRBJ1-5; perhaps TRBD1 as D (6 bases). With 2 bases removed from V and 7 bases from J, the gap between germline ends came to 15 bases. CDR3 length equals 15 residues. The germline gives CDR1 MNHNY, CDR2 SVGAGI (reference sequence). The CDR3 DNA reads as TGTGCCAGCAGTTACCTGACGGGGGGCAGGCAGCCCCAGCATTTT. Its protein product is CASSYLTGGRQPQHF.

The chain has TRBV15 and TRBJ2-1; 8 bases align to TRBD2. Trimming at V came to 8 bases and at J to 2 bases, leaving 5 bases not matched to a gene. CDR1 and CDR2 from the germline V gene are LNHNV and YYDKDF (reference sequence). The CDR3 length is 14 residues. The CDR3 nucleotides read TGTGCCACCCGGGGTAGCGGGGCCTACAATGAGCAGTTCTTC. Translating it yields CATRGSGAYNEQFF. Based on the CDR3 plus reference TRBV15 and TRBJ2-1, the full variable domain is DAMVIQNPRYQVTQFGKPVTLSCSQTLNHNVMYWYQQKSSQAPKLLFHYYDKDFNNEADTPDNFQSRRPNTSFCFLDIRSPGLGDTAMYLCATRGSGAYNEQFFGPGTRLTVL.

The rearrangement links TRBV29-1 to TRBJ2-5; the D gene is possibly TRBD2 (6 bases). V dropped 4 bases and J dropped 3 bases, with 12 bases sitting between them. CDR3 length: 13 amino acids. Germline CDR1 SQVTM, CDR2 ANQGSEA. CDR3 loop: CSVAGLSKETQYF. As DNA, the CDR3 is TGCAGCGTTGCGGGACTTAGCAAAGAGACCCAGTACTTC.

The gene calls are TRBV7-9 and TRBJ1-3, with D possibly TRBD1 on 5 matching bases. Per germline, CDR1 SEHNR and CDR2 FQNEAQ (reference sequence). Trimming shortened V by 3 bases and J by 0 bases, and 9 bases separated the two germline ends. CDR3 length: 15 residues. CDR3 loop: CASSLGGSSGNTIYF. The CDR3 DNA is TGTGCCAGCAGCTTGGGGGGGTCCTCTGGAAACACCATATATTTT. Full variable domain (rest looked up from reference TRBV7-9 and TRBJ1-3): DTGVSQNPRHKITKRGQNVTFRCDPISEHNRLYWYRQTLGQGPEFLTYFQNEAQLEKSRLLSDRFSAERPKGSFSTLEIQRTEQGDSAMYLCASSLGGSSGNTIYFGEGSWLTVV.

This chain connects TRBV6-5 to TRBJ1-2, with TRBD1 matching over 7 bases. The CDR3 spans 13 residues. The V gene's germline CDR1 is MNHEY and CDR2 SVGAGI. Trimming cost V 6 bases and J 0 bases; bases outside gene matches: 1. The DNA of the CDR3 is TGTGCCAGCAGACAGGGGCCTAACTATGGCTACACCTTC. It encodes CASRQGPNYGYTF.

The genes are TRBV10-3 and TRBJ1-2; 7 nucleotides line up with TRBD1. The CDR3 consists of 13 residues. Trimming at V came to 10 bases and at J to 7 bases, leaving 12 bases not matched to a gene. Germline V gene data show CDR1 as ENHRY and CDR2 as SYGVKD. The DNA of the CDR3 is TGTGCCACCCTACCCAGACAGGGAGGTGGCTACACCTTC. Translation gives CATLPRQGGGYTF.

The chain recombines TRBV14 with TRBJ1-4; 7 bases align to TRBD1. Germline V gene sequence: CDR1 SGHDN, CDR2 FVKESK. This CDR3 has 16 amino acids. The trim removed 0 bases at V and 8 bases at J, leaving 9 bases unmatched. CDR3 bases: TGTGCCAGCAGCCAAGACGCCGACAGGGTCAAAGAAAAACTGTTTTTT. Translation gives CASSQDADRVKEKLFF.

This chain links TRBV28 with TRBJ2-7, with 8 bases identical to TRBD2. The CDR3 contains 16 residues. CDR1 and CDR2 (germline): MDHEN, SYDVKM. V gave up 4 bases and J gave up 2 bases; unmatched junction bases: 10. CDR3: CASSSPGGGRPYEQYF. As DNA, the CDR3 is TGTGCCAGCAGTTCACCCGGGGGGGGCAGACCCTACGAGCAGTACTTC.

V is TRBV5-6 and J is TRBJ2-1; 10 nucleotides line up with TRBD2. Looked up from germline, CDR1 is SGHDT and CDR2 is YYEEEE. V shed 0 bases and J 6 bases; nucleotides not matched to a gene: 6. The CDR3 runs 16 residues. The DNA of the CDR3 is TGTGCCAGCAGCTTGGTCGCTAGCGGGAGCATCAATGAGCAGTTCTTC. This gives the protein CASSLVASGSINEQFF.

V is TRBV15 and J is TRBJ2-1, with 7 bases that match TRBD2. Trimming took 5 bases from V and 6 from J; bases not matched to a gene: 7. The CDR3 is 14 amino acids. The germline V gene has CDR1 LNHNV and CDR2 YYDKDF (reference sequence). For the CDR3, the DNA is TGTGCCACCAGCGGCCGAGCGGGACCCAATGAGCAGTTCTTC. Translating it yields CATSGRAGPNEQFF.

The rearrangement links TRBV6-1 to TRBJ2-1; a weak D match, TRBD2 (5 bases). Per germline, CDR1 MNHNS and CDR2 SASEGT. The V gene lost 5 bases and the J gene lost 7 bases, with 15 bases spanning the gap. The CDR3 is 14 amino acids. CDR3 amino acids: CASSPHGLTNEQFF. The CDR3 bases are TGTGCCAGCAGTCCCCACGGACTGACTAATGAGCAGTTCTTC.

On this clone: The CDR3 carries no conserved terminal phenylalanine or tryptophan, so it likely arises from a read error. Because the CDR3's place on the DNA is in doubt, the DNA is left out and the CDR3 is given as listed by TCRdb. The J gene is TRBJ1-1, the V gene TRBV5-8. In germline, CDR1 is SGHTS, CDR2 YDEGEE. The CDR3 contains 9 residues when both ends are counted. CDR3 residues: CASSLAGTL.

V and J are TRBV10-1 and TRBJ2-1; 7 bases map to TRBD2. This CDR3 is built from 15 residues. The germline gives CDR1 WNHNN, CDR2 SYGVQD (reference sequence). V lost 3 bases, J lost 4 bases, and 6 bases stayed unmatched. The CDR3 region has the DNA TGCGCCAGCAGTGACCGACTAGCCAGTTACAATGAGCAGTTCTTC. Residues: CASSDRLASYNEQFF.

The sample holds one count of this clone. The rearrangement joins TRBV28 to TRBJ2-3, with D tentatively TRBD1 (6 bases). Trimming left V 10 bases short and J 2 bases short, with 13 bases between. Germline assignment: CDR1 MDHEN and CDR2 SYDVKM. The CDR3 covers 13 residues. The CDR3 nucleotides read TGTGCCACGGGGACAAAACCCACAGATACGCAGTATTTT. Protein: CATGTKPTDTQYF. Drawing the rest from reference TRBV28 and TRBJ2-3, the complete variable domain is DVKVTQSSRYLVKRTGEKVFLECVQDMDHENMFWYRQDPGLGLRLIYFSYDVKMKEKGDIPEGYSVSREKKERFSLILESASTNQTSMYLCATGTKPTDTQYFGPGTRLTVL.

The chain couples TRBV19 to TRBJ1-3, with unresolved D. CDR1 LNHDA and CDR2 SQIVND come from the germline V gene (reference sequence). CDR3 length equals 17 residues. The V and J ends lost 2 bases and 0 bases respectively, with 14 bases between them. The CDR3 here is CASSILSSRISGNTIYF. The CDR3 nucleotides read TGTGCCAGTAGTATACTGAGTAGCCGAATCTCTGGAAACACCATATATTTT.

The V and J genes are TRBV19 and TRBJ2-7; D perhaps matches TRBD2 (5 bases). Germline V gene lookup returns CDR1 LNHDA and CDR2 SQIVND (reference sequence). Trimming took 7 bases from V and 0 from J, leaving 13 bases between them. The length of the CDR3 is 14 residues. CDR3 region: CASTDARVSYEQYF. The DNA for the CDR3 is TGTGCCAGTACCGACGCGAGGGTCTCCTACGAGCAGTACTTC.

The chain couples TRBV7-8 to TRBJ1-1; the match to TRBD1 covers 8 bases. Germline CDR1 is SGHVS and CDR2 is FQNEAQ. The CDR3 sequence is 15 residues long. J was trimmed by 4 bases and V by 5 bases; bases with no gene match: 9. The CDR3 nucleotides read TGTGCCAGCAGCCTTACGGACAGGGTGGTCACTGAAGCTTTCTTT. Translated, it gives CASSLTDRVVTEAFF.

This clone was detected only a few times. The rearrangement links TRBV7-2 to TRBJ1-5; D is possibly TRBD1 (6 bases). From germline, CDR1 is SGHTA and CDR2 FQGNSA. The CDR3 is 14 residues long. V lost 5 bases, J lost 3 bases, and 11 bases lay in between. This chain's CDR3 is CASSHTGNNQPQHF. The CDR3 region has the DNA TGTGCCAGCAGCCATACAGGGAACAATCAGCCCCAGCATTTT.

The chain couples TRBV11-3 to TRBJ1-3; D unresolved. Trimming stripped 4 bases from V and 2 bases from J, with 9 bases between. The CDR3 is 14 residues long. In germline, CDR1 is SGHNT, CDR2 YENEEA. The CDR3 loop is CASSYDMTGNTIYF. The DNA for the CDR3 is TGTGCCAGCAGCTATGACATGACTGGAAACACCATATATTTT.

The chain uses TRBV19 and TRBJ2-3; no reliable D call. The CDR3 sequence is 11 residues long. Germline V gene lookup returns CDR1 LNHDA and CDR2 SQIVND (reference sequence). V lost 8 bases, J lost 8 bases, and 11 bases lay in between. This CDR3 is CASEARLTQYF. DNA for the CDR3: TGTGCCAGTGAAGCTCGCCTTACGCAGTATTTT. The full variable domain, rest sourced from reference TRBV19 and TRBJ2-3, is DGGITQSPKYLFRKEGQNVTLSCEQNLNHDAMYWYRQDPGQGLRLIYYSQIVNDFQKGDIAEGYSVSREKKESFPLTVTSAQKNPTAFYLCASEARLTQYFGPGTRLTVL.